These 6 T cell receptor beta chains were sequenced from one sample in a study of blood T cell repertoires in COVID-19. TCRdb's table, derived via immunoSEQ multiplex PCR, lists solely in-frame clones and lacks some. The sample includes about 100,000 clones, approximately 80% of them seen just once. The material sequenced was peripheral blood. The receptors shown here come from a man aged 65-85 years with acute or convalescent COVID-19.

Of note for this clone: Germline is not matched at one junction end, which may reflect a read error. CDR3 region: CASSFGSKETQYF. CDR3 DNA sequence: TGTGCTAGCAGCTTTGGCAGTAAAGAGACCCAGTACTTC. The chain joins TRBV7-7 to TRBJ2-5, with D uncertain. The CDR3 sequence is 13 residues long. Germline CDR1 SSHAT, CDR2 FNYEAQ (reference sequence). The whole variable domain, remainder taken from reference TRBV7-7 and TRBJ2-5, is GAGVSQSPRYKVTKRGQDVTLRCDPISSHATLYWYQQALGQGPEFLTYFNYEAQPDKSGLPSDRFSAERPEGSISTLTIQRTEQRDSAMYRCASSFGSKETQYFGPGTRLLVL.

The chain couples TRBV5-6 to TRBJ1-1; D not certain. V was shortened by 0 bases and J by 0 bases, with 18 bases between the two germline ends. This CDR3 is built from 18 residues. Per germline, CDR1 SGHDT and CDR2 YYEEEE. CDR3 region: CASSLGTGRRRMNTEAFF. In DNA, the CDR3 is TGTGCCAGCAGCTTGGGAACGGGTCGTCGCAGAATGAACACTGAAGCTTTCTTT.

V and J are TRBV5-6 and TRBJ2-5; 9 bases line up with TRBD2. The CDR3 length is 16 residues. The germline CDR1 and CDR2 sequences are SGHDT and YYEEEE. Trimming took 0 bases from V and 5 from J; bases not matched to a gene: 8. The chain's CDR3 is CASSLALAGAGETQYF. The CDR3 DNA is TGTGCCAGCAGCTTGGCCTTAGCGGGGGCGGGGGAGACCCAGTACTTC. The full variable domain, with the rest looked up from reference TRBV5-6 and TRBJ2-5, is DAGVTQSPTHLIKTRGQQVTLRCSPKSGHDTVSWYQQALGQGPQFIFQYYEEEERQRGNFPDRFSGHQFPNYSSELNVNALLLGDSALYLCASSLALAGAGETQYFGPGTRLLVL.

The chain carries TRBV5-4 and TRBJ2-5; D is possibly TRBD1 (6 bases). Germline lookup yields CDR1 SGHNT and CDR2 YYREEE (reference sequence). Trimming pared 1 base from V and 5 bases from J, leaving 12 bases between. The length of the CDR3 is 14 residues. CDR3 protein: CASSLYRQGETQYF. The CDR3 bases are TGTGCCAGCAGCTTGTACCGCCAGGGGGAGACCCAGTACTTC.

The V gene is TRBV19, the J gene TRBJ1-1; tentatively, D is TRBD1 (5 bases). The CDR3 totals 13 residues. The V end lost 7 bases, the J end lost 0 bases, and 9 bases lay between the germline ends. Germline V lookup: CDR1 LNHDA, CDR2 SQIVND (reference sequence). The CDR3 sequence: CASTTELNTEAFF. The CDR3 bases are TGTGCCAGTACGACAGAATTGAACACTGAAGCTTTCTTT.

This chain uses TRBV11-3 with TRBJ2-2; no firm D call. V lost 6 bases, J lost 7 bases, and 6 bases lay in between. This CDR3 is 11 amino acids long. Germline V gene data show CDR1 as SGHNT and CDR2 as YENEEA. The chain's CDR3 is CASSSSGELFF. CDR3 sequence (DNA): TGTGCCAGCAGTAGTAGCGGGGAGCTGTTTTTT.